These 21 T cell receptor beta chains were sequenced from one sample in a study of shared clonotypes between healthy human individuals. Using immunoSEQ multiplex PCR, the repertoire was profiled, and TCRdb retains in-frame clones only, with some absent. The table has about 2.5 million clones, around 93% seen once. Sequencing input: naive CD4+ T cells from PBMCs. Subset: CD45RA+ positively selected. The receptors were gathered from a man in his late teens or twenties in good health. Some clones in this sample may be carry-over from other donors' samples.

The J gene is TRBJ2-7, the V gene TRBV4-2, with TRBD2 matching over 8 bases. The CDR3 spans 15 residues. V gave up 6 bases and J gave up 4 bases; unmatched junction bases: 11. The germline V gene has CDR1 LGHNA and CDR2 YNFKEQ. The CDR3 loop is CASSEPGLVVYEQYF. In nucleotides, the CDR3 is TGTGCCAGCAGTGAACCGGGACTAGTGGTATACGAGCAGTACTTC.

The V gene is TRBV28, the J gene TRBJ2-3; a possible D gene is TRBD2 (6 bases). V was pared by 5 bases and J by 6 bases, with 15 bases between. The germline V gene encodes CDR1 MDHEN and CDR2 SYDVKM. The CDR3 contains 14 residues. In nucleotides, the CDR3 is TGTGCCAGCAGTGTAGGAGGGAGCCGGGATACGCAGTATTTT. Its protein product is CASSVGGSRDTQYF. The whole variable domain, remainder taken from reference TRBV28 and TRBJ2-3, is DVKVTQSSRYLVKRTGEKVFLECVQDMDHENMFWYRQDPGLGLRLIYFSYDVKMKEKGDIPEGYSVSREKKERFSLILESASTNQTSMYLCASSVGGSRDTQYFGPGTRLTVL.

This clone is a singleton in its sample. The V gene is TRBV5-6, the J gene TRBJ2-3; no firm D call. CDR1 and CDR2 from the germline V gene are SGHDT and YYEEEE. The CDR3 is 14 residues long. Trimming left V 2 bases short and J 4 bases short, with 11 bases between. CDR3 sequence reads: CASSFSGSADTQYF. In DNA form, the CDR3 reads TGTGCCAGCAGCTTTTCCGGGTCGGCAGATACGCAGTATTTT.

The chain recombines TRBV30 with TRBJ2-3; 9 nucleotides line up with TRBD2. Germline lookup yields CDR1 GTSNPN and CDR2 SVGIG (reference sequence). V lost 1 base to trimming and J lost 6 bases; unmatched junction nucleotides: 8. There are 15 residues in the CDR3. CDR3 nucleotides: TGTGCCTGGAGTGAGGGTAGCGGGAGCTTGGATACGCAGTATTTT. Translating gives CAWSEGSGSLDTQYF.

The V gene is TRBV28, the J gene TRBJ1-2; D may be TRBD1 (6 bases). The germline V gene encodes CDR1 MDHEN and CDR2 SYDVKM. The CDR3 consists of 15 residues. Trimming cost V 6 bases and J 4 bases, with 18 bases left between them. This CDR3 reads CASRQAGGLSYGYTF. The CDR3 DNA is TGTGCCAGCAGGCAGGCCGGGGGGCTCTCCTATGGCTACACCTTC.

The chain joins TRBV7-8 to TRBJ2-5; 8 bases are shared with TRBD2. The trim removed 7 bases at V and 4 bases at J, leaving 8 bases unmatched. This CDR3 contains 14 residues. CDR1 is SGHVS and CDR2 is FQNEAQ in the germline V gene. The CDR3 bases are TGTGCCAGCAATACGGGACGGGGGGGAGAGACCCAGTACTTC. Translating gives CASNTGRGGETQYF.

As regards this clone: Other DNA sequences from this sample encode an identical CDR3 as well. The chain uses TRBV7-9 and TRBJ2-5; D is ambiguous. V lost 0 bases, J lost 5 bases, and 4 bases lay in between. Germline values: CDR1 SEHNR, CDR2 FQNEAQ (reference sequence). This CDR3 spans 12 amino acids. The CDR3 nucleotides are TGTGCCAGCAGCTTAGCGGCGGAGACCCAGTACTTC. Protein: CASSLAAETQYF.

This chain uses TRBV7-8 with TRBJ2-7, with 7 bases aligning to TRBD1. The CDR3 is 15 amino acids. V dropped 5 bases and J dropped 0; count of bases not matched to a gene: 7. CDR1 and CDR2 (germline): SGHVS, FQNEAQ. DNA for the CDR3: TGTGCCAGCAGCACTTCCGGGACAGTCTCCTACGAGCAGTACTTC. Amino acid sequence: CASSTSGTVSYEQYF. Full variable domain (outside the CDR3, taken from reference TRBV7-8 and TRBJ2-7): GAGVSQSPRYKVAKRGQDVALRCDPISGHVSLFWYQQALGQGPEFLTYFQNEAQLDKSGLPSDRFFAERPEGSVSTLKIQRTQQEDSAVYLCASSTSGTVSYEQYFGPGTRLTVT.

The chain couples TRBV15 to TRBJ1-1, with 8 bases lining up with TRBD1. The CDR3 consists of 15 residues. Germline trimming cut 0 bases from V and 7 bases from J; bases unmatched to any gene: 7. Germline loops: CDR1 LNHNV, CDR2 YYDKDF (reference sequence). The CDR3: CATSRDRTGINEAFF. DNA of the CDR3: TGTGCCACCAGCAGAGATCGGACAGGGATTAATGAAGCTTTCTTT.

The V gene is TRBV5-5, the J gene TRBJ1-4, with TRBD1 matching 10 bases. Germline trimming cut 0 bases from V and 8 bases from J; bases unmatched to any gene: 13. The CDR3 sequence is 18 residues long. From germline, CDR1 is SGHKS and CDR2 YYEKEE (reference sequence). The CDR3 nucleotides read TGTGCCAGCAGCTTGGCCCTAGACAGGGGGCGTTCAGGGGAAAAACTGTTTTTT. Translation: CASSLALDRGRSGEKLFF.

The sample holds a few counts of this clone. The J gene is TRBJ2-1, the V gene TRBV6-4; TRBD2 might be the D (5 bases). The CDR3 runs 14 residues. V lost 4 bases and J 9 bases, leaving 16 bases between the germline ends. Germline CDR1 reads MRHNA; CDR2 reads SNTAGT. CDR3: CASSGIVGSGEQFF. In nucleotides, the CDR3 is TGTGCCAGCAGTGGAATAGTAGGGAGTGGTGAGCAGTTCTTC.

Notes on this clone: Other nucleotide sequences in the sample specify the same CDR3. In DNA, the CDR3 is TGTGCCAGCAGTGAATATGGGGCAGATACGCAGTATTTT. It codes for CASSEYGADTQYF. J is TRBJ2-3 and V is TRBV25-1; D ambiguous. This CDR3 has 13 amino acids. With 0 bases removed from V and 4 bases from J, the gap between germline ends came to 5 bases. Germline V lookup: CDR1 MGHDK, CDR2 SYGVNS.

The CDR3 region is CASSRSSGSVTYNEQFF. CDR3 sequence (DNA): TGTGCCAGTAGTAGGTCTAGCGGGAGTGTAACCTACAATGAGCAGTTCTTC. The chain joins TRBV19 to TRBJ2-1, with 10 bases matching TRBD2. Trimming removed 4 bases from V and 2 bases from J; junction bases left unmatched: 8. The CDR3 spans 17 residues. CDR1 is LNHDA, CDR2 SQIVND, per germline (reference sequence).

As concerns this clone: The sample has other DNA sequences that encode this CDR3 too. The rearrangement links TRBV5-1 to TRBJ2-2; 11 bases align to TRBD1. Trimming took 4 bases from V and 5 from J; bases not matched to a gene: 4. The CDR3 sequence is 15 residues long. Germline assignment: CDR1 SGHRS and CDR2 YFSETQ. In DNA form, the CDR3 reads TGCGCCAGCAGCCTGGACAGGGGGCGGACCGGGGAGCTGTTTTTT. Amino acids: CASSLDRGRTGELFF.

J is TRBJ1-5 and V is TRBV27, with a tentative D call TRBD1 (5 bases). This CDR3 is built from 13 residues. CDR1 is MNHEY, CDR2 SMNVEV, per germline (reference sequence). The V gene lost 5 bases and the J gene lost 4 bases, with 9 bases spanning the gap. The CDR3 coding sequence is TGTGCCAGCAGTCCGCGACAGAATCAGCCCCAGCATTTT. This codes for CASSPRQNQPQHF.

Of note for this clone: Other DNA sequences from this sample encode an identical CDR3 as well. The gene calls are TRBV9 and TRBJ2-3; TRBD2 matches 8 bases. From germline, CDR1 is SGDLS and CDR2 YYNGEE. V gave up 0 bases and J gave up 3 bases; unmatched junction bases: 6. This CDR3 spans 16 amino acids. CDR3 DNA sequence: TGTGCCAGCAGCGTAGCCCTAGCGGGTGGGACAGATACGCAGTATTTT. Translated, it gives CASSVALAGGTDTQYF.

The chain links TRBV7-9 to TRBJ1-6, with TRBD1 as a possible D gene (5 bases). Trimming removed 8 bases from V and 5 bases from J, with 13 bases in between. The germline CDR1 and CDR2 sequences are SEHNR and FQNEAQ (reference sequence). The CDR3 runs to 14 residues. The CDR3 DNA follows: TGTGCCAGCGGCCTGGACACTAATAATTCACCCCTCCACTTT. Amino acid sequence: CASGLDTNNSPLHF.

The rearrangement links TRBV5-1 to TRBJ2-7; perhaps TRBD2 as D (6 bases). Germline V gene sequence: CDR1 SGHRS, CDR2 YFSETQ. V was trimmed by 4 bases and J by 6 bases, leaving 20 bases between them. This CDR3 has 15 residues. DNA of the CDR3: TGCGCCAGCAGCCCCACTCTAGCGAGGGTGGGCGAGCAGTACTTC. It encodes CASSPTLARVGEQYF.

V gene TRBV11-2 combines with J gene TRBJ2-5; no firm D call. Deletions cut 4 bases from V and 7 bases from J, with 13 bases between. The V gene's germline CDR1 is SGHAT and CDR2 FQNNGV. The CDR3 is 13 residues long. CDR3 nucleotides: TGTGCCAGCAGCTCGGAATCAACCCGGACCCAGTACTTC. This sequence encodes CASSSESTRTQYF.

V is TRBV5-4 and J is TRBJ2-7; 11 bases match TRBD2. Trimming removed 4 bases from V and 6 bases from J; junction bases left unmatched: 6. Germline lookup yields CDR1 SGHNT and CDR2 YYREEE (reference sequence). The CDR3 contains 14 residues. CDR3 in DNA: TGTGCCAGCAGCGCCACTAGCGGGGGCTTCGAGCAGTACTTC. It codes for CASSATSGGFEQYF.

The CDR3 region is CASSRNRGSYGYTF. CDR3 bases: TGTGCCAGCAGTCGAAACAGGGGAAGTTATGGCTACACCTTC. The rearrangement joins TRBV27 to TRBJ1-2; 7 positions agree with TRBD1. Per germline, CDR1 MNHEY and CDR2 SMNVEV (reference sequence). The CDR3 has 14 amino acids. V shed 5 bases and J 5 bases; nucleotides not matched to a gene: 8.